The 25 T cell receptor beta chains in this list originate from one sample, sequenced in a study of blood T cell repertoires in COVID-19. The repertoire was sequenced with immunoSEQ multiplex PCR; TCRdb's copy has only in-frame clones and lacks some. Found here are approximately 92,000 clones, less than 85% of them singletons; the top ten hold approximately 8.2%. Sequences were obtained from peripheral blood. The receptors were gathered from a man aged 45-60 years who had recovered from COVID-19.

The rearrangement links TRBV7-9 to TRBJ1-2; D might be TRBD1 (5 bases). V lost 4 bases, J lost 7 bases, and 13 bases lay in between. CDR1 is SEHNR and CDR2 is FQNEAQ in the germline V gene (reference sequence). This CDR3 comprises 13 residues. The CDR3 spells CASSSAVGGGYTF. In DNA form, the CDR3 reads TGTGCCAGCAGCTCAGCCGTGGGGGGTGGCTACACCTTC.

The gene calls are TRBV4-3 and TRBJ2-7, with 10 bases that match TRBD2. Germline assignment: CDR1 LGHNA and CDR2 YSLEER. The CDR3 runs to 15 residues. J gave up 4 bases and V 0 bases, and 3 bases lay outside the gene matches. This chain's CDR3 is CASSQDTSGVYEQYF. CDR3 in DNA: TGCGCCAGCAGCCAAGATACTAGCGGGGTTTACGAGCAGTACTTC.

The V and J genes are TRBV12-3 or TRBV12-4 and TRBJ1-3; 7 nucleotides align to TRBD1. The ends lost 5 bases at V and 4 bases at J; junction bases unmatched: 2. The CDR3 spans 13 residues. The CDR3 spells CASSPTGGNTIYF. CDR3 DNA: TGTGCCAGCAGTCCGACAGGGGGAAACACCATATATTTT.

In DNA, the CDR3 is TGTGCCAGCAGAGTCCTCAGCCCGGCAGGGGCTGCAGATACGCAGTATTTT. Translation: CASRVLSPAGAADTQYF. The gene calls are TRBV7-9 and TRBJ2-3; D possibly corresponds to TRBD1 (6 bases). The CDR3 contains 17 residues. CDR1 and CDR2 from the germline V gene are SEHNR and FQNEAQ (reference sequence). V lost 6 bases and J lost 4, with 23 bases in between.

The chain links TRBV29-1 to TRBJ1-2, with unresolved D. The CDR3 runs 12 residues. Per germline, CDR1 SQVTM and CDR2 ANQGSEA. The V gene lost 3 bases and the J gene lost 2 bases, with 7 bases spanning the gap. The CDR3 region is CSVDSHNYGYTF. The CDR3 DNA sequence: TGCAGCGTTGATAGTCACAACTATGGCTACACCTTC.

As DNA, the CDR3 is TGTGCCAGCAGCGTAGTGCCAGGGGGCGGCGAGCAGTACTTC. Its translation: CASSVVPGGGEQYF. V usage is TRBV9 and J usage is TRBJ2-7; 8 bases match TRBD1. V was clipped by 0 bases and J by 6 bases; unmatched bases: 5. Germline-derived CDR1 and CDR2 are SGDLS and YYNGEE. The CDR3 covers 14 residues.

V and J are TRBV11-2 and TRBJ1-1; TRBD1 agrees at 8 bases. The CDR3 runs 13 residues. Trimming cost V 6 bases and J 3 bases; bases outside gene matches: 3. Germline CDR1 reads SGHAT; CDR2 reads FQNNGV. The chain's CDR3 is CASRQGADTEAFF. Here the CDR3 DNA reads TGTGCCAGCAGGCAGGGGGCCGACACTGAAGCTTTCTTT.

This sequence joins TRBV9 and TRBJ1-1; tentatively, D is TRBD1 (5 bases). The ends were cut back, 0 bases at V and 2 bases at J, with 11 bases in the middle. The CDR3 contains 15 residues. Germline V CDR1 and CDR2: SGDLS, YYNGEE. DNA for the CDR3: TGTGCCAGCAGCGTAGCTGGGGCACTTAACACTGAAGCTTTCTTT. Its translation is CASSVAGALNTEAFF.

This clone was observed many times. This sequence joins TRBV5-4 and TRBJ2-4; 12 bases match TRBD1. The CDR3 is made up of 17 amino acids. V dropped 4 bases and J dropped 2; count of bases not matched to a gene: 7. Germline V lookup: CDR1 SGHNT, CDR2 YYREEE (reference sequence). The CDR3 DNA is TGTGCCAGCAGCCCCGGGACAGGGGGCCGAACCAAAAACATTCAGTACTTC. Protein product: CASSPGTGGRTKNIQYF.

The chain combines TRBV5-6 with TRBJ2-1, with a weak D call TRBD2 (6 bases). The germline V gene has CDR1 SGHDT and CDR2 YYEEEE. Trimming took 5 bases from V and 0 from J, leaving 12 bases between them. The CDR3 runs 15 residues. The CDR3 is CASREGLGSYNEQFF. The CDR3 nucleotides read TGTGCCAGCAGGGAGGGGTTAGGCTCCTACAATGAGCAGTTCTTC.

The chain recombines TRBV19 with TRBJ2-7, with 9 bases that match TRBD1. CDR1 and CDR2 (germline): LNHDA, SQIVND (reference sequence). The CDR3 contains 15 residues. With V trimmed by 7 bases and J by 1 base, 8 bases remained unmatched. The CDR3 sequence: CASKGGTGYSYEQYF. The CDR3 bases are TGTGCCAGTAAAGGGGGGACAGGGTATTCCTACGAGCAGTACTTC.

The chain has TRBV9 and TRBJ1-6, with no clear D. CDR3 length: 12 amino acids. V was trimmed by 3 bases and J by 6 bases, leaving 4 bases between them. Germline V gene data show CDR1 as SGDLS and CDR2 as YYNGEE. CDR3 sequence (DNA): TGTGCCAGCAGCGCACTTAATTCACCCCTCCACTTT. This encodes CASSALNSPLHF.

This sequence joins TRBV20-1 and TRBJ1-4; D is unresolved. Trimming took 3 bases from V and 2 from J, leaving 10 bases between them. The CDR3 is 14 amino acids. Germline V gene lookup returns CDR1 DFQATT and CDR2 SNEGSKA (reference sequence). The CDR3 sequence: CSASPSRTNEKLFF. The CDR3 bases are TGCAGTGCTAGTCCCTCGCGGACTAATGAAAAACTGTTTTTT.

This chain uses TRBV27 with TRBJ2-4, with D perhaps matching TRBD2 (6 bases). The CDR3 extends over 12 amino acids. Germline V gene data show CDR1 as MNHEY and CDR2 as SMNVEV (reference sequence). V was shortened by 5 bases and J by 9 bases, with 11 bases between the two germline ends. The CDR3 DNA reads TGTGCCAGCAGTCACAAGGAGGGCATTCAGTACTTC. Amino acid sequence: CASSHKEGIQYF.

Regarding this clone: This CDR3 is also generated by other DNA sequences in the sample. The V and J genes are TRBV5-1 and TRBJ2-5; unclear D gene. This CDR3 is 12 amino acids long. The ends were cut back, 4 bases at V and 0 bases at J, with 4 bases in the middle. The germline gives CDR1 SGHRS, CDR2 YFSETQ. The CDR3 spells CASSLDQETQYF. The CDR3 DNA reads TGCGCCAGCAGCCTAGACCAAGAGACCCAGTACTTC.

The J gene is TRBJ2-6, the V gene TRBV19; TRBD1 agrees at 7 bases. Per the germline V gene, CDR1 is LNHDA and CDR2 is SQIVND (reference sequence). V trimming: 1 base; J trimming: 2 bases; junction bases outside the gene matches: 11. The CDR3 extends over 19 amino acids. CDR3 DNA: TGTGCCAGTAGTATAGGGGCGAACAGGGGAAATGCTGGGGCCAACGTCCTGACTTTC. The encoded protein is CASSIGANRGNAGANVLTF. Supplemented by reference TRBV19 and TRBJ2-6, the full variable domain reads DGGITQSPKYLFRKEGQNVTLSCEQNLNHDAMYWYRQDPGQGLRLIYYSQIVNDFQKGDIAEGYSVSREKKESFPLTVTSAQKNPTAFYLCASSIGANRGNAGANVLTFGAGSRLTVL.

The J gene is TRBJ2-7, the V gene TRBV7-9; TRBD2 matches at 8 bases. This CDR3 contains 14 residues. Germline V gene sequence: CDR1 SEHNR, CDR2 FQNEAQ (reference sequence). The J segment lost 2 bases and the V segment lost 6 bases, leaving 6 bases of the junction unmatched. DNA for the CDR3: TGTGCCAGCAGGCCGACTAGCGCAACCTACGAGCAGTACTTC. Its protein is CASRPTSATYEQYF. The variable domain in full, completed from reference TRBV7-9 and TRBJ2-7, reads DTGVSQNPRHKITKRGQNVTFRCDPISEHNRLYWYRQTLGQGPEFLTYFQNEAQLEKSRLLSDRFSAERPKGSFSTLEIQRTEQGDSAMYLCASRPTSATYEQYFGPGTRLTVT.

The V call is TRBV5-6, the J call TRBJ2-5; weak D call: TRBD1 (5 bases). The V end was cut by 2 bases, the J end by 1 base, with 6 bases between. The CDR3 loop spans 13 amino acids. Germline V CDR1 and CDR2: SGHDT, YYEEEE. CDR3 residues: CASSFDSQETQYF. The CDR3 DNA reads TGTGCCAGCAGCTTCGACAGCCAAGAGACCCAGTACTTC.

The chain uses TRBV11-2 and TRBJ1-1, with a possible D match to TRBD1 (6 bases). V lost 3 bases and J 1 base, leaving 6 bases between the germline ends. CDR1 and CDR2 from the germline V gene are SGHAT and FQNNGV. The CDR3 extends over 13 amino acids. The CDR3 loop is CASSLTGNTEAFF. The DNA of the CDR3 is TGTGCCAGCAGCTTGACAGGGAACACTGAAGCTTTCTTT.

This clone was counted a single time. The rearrangement joins TRBV28 to TRBJ1-5; 12 nucleotides line up with TRBD1. Per the germline V gene, CDR1 is MDHEN and CDR2 is SYDVKM. The CDR3 loop spans 16 amino acids. The J segment lost 5 bases and the V segment lost 4 bases, leaving 6 bases of the junction unmatched. CDR3 loop: CASSSYRDRGHQPQHF. The CDR3 nucleotides are TGTGCCAGCAGTTCATACCGGGACAGGGGGCATCAGCCCCAGCATTTT.

V and J are TRBV19 and TRBJ1-1; no clear D. Germline CDR1 is LNHDA and CDR2 is SQIVND (reference sequence). Trimming pared 3 bases from V and 6 bases from J, leaving 11 bases between. This CDR3 comprises 13 residues. CDR3 in amino acids: CASSITLGAEAFF. Written as DNA, the CDR3 is TGTGCCAGTAGTATTACCCTAGGCGCTGAAGCTTTCTTT.

The genes are TRBV7-9 and TRBJ2-5; D unclear. The CDR3 runs 14 residues. Germline V gene sequence: CDR1 SEHNR, CDR2 FQNEAQ (reference sequence). V was trimmed by 5 bases and J by 4 bases, leaving 14 bases between them. CDR3 in DNA: TGTGCCAGCAGCCGCCCGCGCCCCGGAGAGACCCAGTACTTC. As protein: CASSRPRPGETQYF.

This clone was seen just once. The rearrangement joins TRBV3-1 (or the pseudogene TRBV3-2) to TRBJ2-1, with 11 positions matching TRBD2. Germline-derived CDR1 and CDR2 are LGHDT and YNNKEL (reference sequence). This CDR3 spans 17 amino acids. Trimming took 1 base from V and 4 from J; bases not matched to a gene: 6. CDR3 coding DNA: TGTGCCAGCAGCCAAGCACTAGCGGGAGTGTGGTACAATGAGCAGTTCTTC. Its protein is CASSQALAGVWYNEQFF.

V gene TRBV19 combines with J gene TRBJ1-1, with 7 bases matching TRBD1. V lost 7 bases and J lost 0; bases outside the gene matches: 8. Looked up from germline, CDR1 is LNHDA and CDR2 is SQIVND (reference sequence). CDR3 length: 15 amino acids. CDR3 nucleotides: TGTGCCAGTAACCCTCGGGACAGATTGAACACTGAAGCTTTCTTT. As protein: CASNPRDRLNTEAFF.

The chain employs TRBV13 and TRBJ2-1; D perhaps matches TRBD2 (5 bases). The V end was cut by 0 bases, the J end by 10 bases, with 7 bases between. Germline-derived CDR1 and CDR2 are PRHDT and FYEKMQ (reference sequence). This CDR3 is 12 amino acids long. The CDR3 is CASSLGGREQFF. DNA for the CDR3: TGTGCCAGCAGCTTAGGTGGGAGAGAGCAGTTCTTC.